Listed below are T cell receptor beta chains from one sample, sequenced in a study of coeliac disease. Method: immunoSEQ multiplex PCR; TCRdb's copy keeps in-frame clones and lacks some. The sample lists 6,000 to 8,000 clones, roughly 69% seen once, with around 6% in the top ten. Material for sequencing was lamina propria lymphocytes from the gut. These receptors came from a young man with celiac disease. Each CDR3 is given with its conserved first and last residue. D genes are given only for firm matches. Only some rows state a clone size, as once, few, many or a class for expanded clones.

d_call	clone_size	j_call	v_call	cdr3_aa	cdr3_nt
TRBD2	large	TRBJ2-7	TRBV18	CASSPTPGLAKSYEQYF	TGTGCCAGCTCACCAACGCCGGGACTAGCGAAATCCTACGAGCAGTACTTC
.	.	TRBJ1-4	TRBV7-6	CASSWDGGVEKLFF	TGTGCCAGCAGTTGGGACGGGGGGGTAGAAAAACTGTTTTTT
.	.	TRBJ2-2	TRBV9	CASSVGPGDYTGELFF	TGTGCCAGCAGCGTAGGCCCGGGAGATTATACCGGGGAGCTGTTTTTT
.	once	TRBJ1-4	TRBV2	CASRGQLNEKLFF	TGTGCCAGCAGAGGACAGCTTAATGAAAAACTGTTTTTT
.	.	TRBJ2-7	TRBV18	CASSPTTRNEQYF	TGTGCCAGCTCCCCTACTACTAGGAACGAGCAGTACTTC
TRBD2	.	TRBJ2-3	TRBV28	CASSLSPHLAGVRDTQYF	TGTGCCAGCAGTTTATCCCCCCACCTAGCGGGAGTTAGGGATACGCAGTATTTT
.	.	TRBJ1-2	TRBV19	CASSTPGENIYGYTF	TGTGCCAGTAGCACTCCCGGGGAAAACATCTATGGCTACACCTTC
TRBD2	few	TRBJ2-3	TRBV28	CASSSTPRLAGVQYF	TGTGCCAGCAGTTCCACGCCCCGACTAGCGGGGGTGCAGTATTTT
TRBD1	.	TRBJ1-3	TRBV7-2	CASSFTGQGSGNTIYF	TGTGCCAGCAGCTTCACCGGACAGGGGTCTGGAAACACCATATATTTT
.	few	TRBJ1-5	TRBV27	CASSFGINQPQHF	TGTGCCAGCAGTTTCGGGATAAATCAGCCCCAGCATTTT
.	.	TRBJ1-4	TRBV6-1	CASTGGSYRELFF	TGTGCCAGCACTGGTGGGTCTTATCGGGAACTGTTTTTT
.	.	TRBJ2-3	TRBV5-6	CASSWVGAADTQYF	TGTGCCAGCAGCTGGGTGGGGGCGGCAGATACGCAGTATTTT
.	.	TRBJ2-3	TRBV7-9	CASSPEVSQYF	TGTGCCAGCAGCCCCGAGGTGTCGCAGTATTTT
.	medium-sized	TRBJ1-2	TRBV28	CASSLGGLYTF	TGTGCCAGCAGTTTAGGGGGACTCTACACCTTC
TRBD2	.	TRBJ2-1	TRBV5-1	CASSLGGVAGENEQFF	TGCGCCAGCAGCTTGGGGGGGGTAGCGGGAGAAAATGAGCAGTTCTTC
TRBD2	.	TRBJ2-1	TRBV19	CASSIGLAGGTEQFF	TGTGCCAGTAGTATTGGGCTAGCGGGAGGCACTGAGCAGTTCTTC
.	.	TRBJ2-3	TRBV7-9	CASSPSRTDTQYF	TGTGCCAGCAGCCCGTCTCGTACAGATACGCAGTATTTT
.	once	TRBJ2-5	TRBV10-3	CAISWEAAGQETQYF	TGTGCCATCAGTTGGGAAGCGGCAGGCCAAGAGACCCAGTACTTC